This T cell receptor (beta chain) comes out of a study of T cells in Graves' hyperthyroidism and ophthalmopathy. General observations from the study: Researchers found most expanded thyroid clonotypes above 0.001 in blood as well.

CDR3 length equals 13 residues. The V gene's germline CDR1 is MDHEN and CDR2 SYDVKM. The germline V and J ends were trimmed by 6 bases and 2 bases, with 11 bases remaining between them. Diagnoses were made from clinical symptoms, serum measures (thyroxine and TRAb), thyroid ultrasound and orbital computed tomography. The investigators amplified TCR beta CDR3 regions from RNA transcripts. Researchers ran a first-round RT-PCR on the TCR CDR3 using the HTBI primer set. TCRdb re-called the multiplex PCR reads with MiXCR, one entry per CDR3 protein. The table lists approximately 620,000 distinct CDR3 sequences, 14% of them singletons, with less than 6% in the top ten. This clonotype has ten or more counts. What it binds is not known.

This TCR came from a young woman with Graves' hyperthyroidism that later progressed to Graves' ophthalmopathy. The chain uses TRBV28 and TRBJ2-7; D not certain. Sequenced input: blood. The CDR3 DNA follows: TGTGCCAGCAGCGCCCCCCCAACCTACGAGCAGTACTTC. Protein product: CASSAPPTYEQYF.